This passage covers 20 T cell receptor beta chains from one sample sequenced in a study of T cells in Graves' hyperthyroidism and ophthalmopathy. Amplified TCR beta CDR3 regions derived from RNA transcripts. The HTBI primer set served for first-round RT-PCR of the TCR CDR3. TCRdb fed the multiplex PCR reads into MiXCR, producing one record per CDR3 protein. In the table there are around 300,000 distinct CDR3 sequences, around 19% of which are singletons. Sequenced material: blood. Source of these receptors: a man aged 50-60 years with Graves' ophthalmopathy.

The chain joins TRBV7-6 to TRBJ1-3, with D uncertain. V was cut by 5 bases and J by 7 bases, with 9 bases left in between. Germline loops: CDR1 SGHVS, CDR2 FNYEAQ. The length of the CDR3 is 12 residues. The CDR3 here is CASSATGNTIYF. DNA for the CDR3: TGTGCCAGCAGCGCAACCGGGAACACCATATATTTT. Full variable domain (outside the CDR3, taken from reference TRBV7-6 and TRBJ1-3): GAGVSQSPRYKVTKRGQDVALRCDPISGHVSLYWYRQALGQGPEFLTYFNYEAQQDKSGLPNDRFSAERPEGSISTLTIQRTEQRDSAMYRCASSATGNTIYFGEGSWLTVV.

This clonotype was counted many times. V gene TRBV3-1 combines with J gene TRBJ2-7; D is uncertain. CDR3 length: 11 amino acids. V dropped 1 base and J dropped 5 bases, with 3 bases sitting between them. From germline, CDR1 is LGHDT and CDR2 YNNKEL (reference sequence). The CDR3 sequence: CASSQAHEQYF. CDR3 in DNA: TGTGCCAGCAGCCAAGCGCACGAGCAGTACTTC.

This chain connects TRBV6-5 to TRBJ1-2; D is ambiguous. The CDR3 is 17 residues long. Trimming took 0 bases from V and 0 from J, leaving 14 bases between them. Germline CDR1 MNHEY, CDR2 SVGAGI. CDR3 residues: CASSYSQAPIANYGYTF. The CDR3 DNA reads as TGTGCCAGCAGTTACTCCCAGGCCCCAATCGCTAACTATGGCTACACCTTC.

This clonotype came up a few times. J is TRBJ2-1 and V is TRBV6-5; D uncertain. Germline values: CDR1 MNHEY, CDR2 SVGAGI. The CDR3 contains 16 residues. V dropped 0 bases and J dropped 0 bases, with 9 bases sitting between them. The CDR3: CASSYSARGSYNEQFF. In DNA, the CDR3 is TGTGCCAGCAGTTACTCGGCGCGCGGCTCCTACAATGAGCAGTTCTTC.

The chain uses TRBV29-1 and TRBJ2-1; weak D call: TRBD2 (6 bases). CDR3 length: 14 residues. Germline values: CDR1 SQVTM, CDR2 ANQGSEA. Trimming removed 2 bases from V and 8 bases from J, with 16 bases in between. The CDR3: CSVENFARGHEQFF. The CDR3 bases are TGCAGCGTTGAAAATTTTGCGCGGGGCCATGAGCAGTTCTTC.

The chain combines TRBV4-1 with TRBJ2-5; D is uncertain. Looked up from germline, CDR1 is MGHRA and CDR2 is YSYEKL. Trimming stripped 3 bases from V and 7 bases from J, with 9 bases between. The length of the CDR3 is 12 residues. The CDR3 bases are TGCGCCAGCAGCCACGACTTGGGGACCCAGTACTTC. Translation gives CASSHDLGTQYF.

This clonotype was counted many times. This chain links TRBV7-2 with TRBJ1-5, with unresolved D. The CDR3 spans 14 residues. V was clipped by 2 bases and J by 2 bases, with 7 bases between them. The germline gives CDR1 SGHTA, CDR2 FQGNSA. CDR3 sequence reads: CASSLISGNQPQHF. The CDR3 region has the DNA TGTGCCAGCAGCTTAATCTCAGGCAATCAGCCCCAGCATTTT.

The table lists this clonotype with a few counts. The gene calls are TRBV7-9 and TRBJ2-7; D unresolved. This CDR3 is 12 amino acids long. Germline CDR1 is SEHNR and CDR2 is FQNEAQ (reference sequence). Trimming removed 5 bases from V and 4 bases from J, with 9 bases in between. The DNA of the CDR3 is TGTGCCAGCAGCCACCCCCATTACGAGCAGTACTTC. Protein sequence: CASSHPHYEQYF.

As regards this clonotype: This may arise from a read error, as a much more abundant clone is one base away. The J gene is TRBJ2-2, the V gene TRBV2; 11 nucleotides match TRBD2. Per the germline V gene, CDR1 is SNHLY and CDR2 is FYNNEI. The CDR3 totals 14 residues. Written as DNA, the CDR3 is TGTGCCAGCGGACTAGCGGGTTCGACCGGGGGGCTGTTTTTT. Its translation is CASGLAGSTGGLFF.

This chain joins TRBV7-9 and TRBJ2-5; 9 bases map to TRBD1. The CDR3 runs to 15 residues. V trimming: 5 bases; J trimming: 13 bases; junction bases outside the gene matches: 17. Germline CDR1 SEHNR, CDR2 FQNEAQ (reference sequence). This chain's CDR3 is CASSPTRGQGSGPYF. CDR3 in DNA: TGTGCCAGCAGCCCAACCAGGGGACAGGGTTCAGGTCCGTACTTC.

The J gene is TRBJ2-7, the V gene TRBV5-1; 7 bases fit TRBD2. The germline V gene has CDR1 SGHRS and CDR2 YFSETQ. The ends lost 4 bases at V and 3 bases at J; junction bases unmatched: 13. The CDR3 covers 16 residues. The CDR3 is CASSTEREGPSYEQYF. The CDR3 coding sequence is TGCGCCAGCAGCACTGAGCGGGAAGGTCCGAGCTACGAGCAGTACTTC.

Many counts were recorded for this clonotype. DNA of the CDR3: TGTGCCAGCAGCTTACGTGCAGGGGGCTACGAGCAGTACTTC. This encodes CASSLRAGGYEQYF. The rearrangement joins TRBV7-2 to TRBJ2-7, with 7 nucleotides matching TRBD1. This CDR3 has 14 residues. From germline, CDR1 is SGHTA and CDR2 FQGNSA. The V and J ends lost 2 bases and 3 bases, in that order; junction bases with no gene match: 4.

The chain links TRBV7-2 to TRBJ2-7; either TRBD1 or TRBD2 may supply D (5 bases each). This CDR3 is built from 13 residues. Germline CDR1 is SGHTA and CDR2 is FQGNSA. V dropped 5 bases and J dropped 6 bases, with 14 bases sitting between them. The DNA for the CDR3 is TGTGCCAGCAGCGGCAGGGTCGGAGGCGAGCAGTACTTC. Amino acids: CASSGRVGGEQYF.

The CDR3 spells CASGGQPQHF. As DNA, the CDR3 is TGTGCCAGCGGGGGTCAGCCCCAGCATTTT. This chain joins TRBV28 and TRBJ1-5; D might be TRBD1 (5 bases). The V and J ends lost 8 bases and 6 bases respectively, with 5 bases between them. Germline V lookup: CDR1 MDHEN, CDR2 SYDVKM. The CDR3 runs 10 residues.

J is TRBJ2-1 and V is TRBV12-3 or TRBV12-4, with 8 bases matching TRBD1. The CDR3 consists of 14 residues. Trimming at V came to 7 bases and at J to 8 bases, leaving 10 bases not matched to a gene. The CDR3 is CASTPGQVSHEQFF. In DNA, the CDR3 is TGTGCCAGCACTCCGGGACAGGTCTCGCATGAGCAGTTCTTC.

This clonotype appeared many times. The rearrangement joins TRBV12-3 or TRBV12-4 to TRBJ1-5; D is perhaps TRBD1 (5 bases). The CDR3 covers 15 residues. The V gene lost 0 bases and the J gene lost 2 bases, with 8 bases spanning the gap. In DNA, the CDR3 is TGTGCCAGCAGTTTAGCGGGAGGGGGCAATCAGCCCCAGCATTTT. Translation gives CASSLAGGGNQPQHF.

The chain links TRBV6-1 to TRBJ2-7, with 11 nucleotides matching TRBD2. The CDR3 loop spans 15 amino acids. V dropped 7 bases and J dropped 2; count of bases not matched to a gene: 7. The germline gives CDR1 MNHNS, CDR2 SASEGT. As DNA, the CDR3 is TGTGCCAGCAAGGGACTGACTAGCGGGACCTACGAGCAGTACTTC. This gives the protein CASKGLTSGTYEQYF.

The rearrangement joins TRBV10-1 to TRBJ1-1; D gene unclear. This CDR3 contains 13 residues. Trimming removed 8 bases at V and 1 base at J, with 11 bases between. The germline V gene has CDR1 WNHNN and CDR2 SYGVQD (reference sequence). This CDR3 reads CASLGGGNTEAFF. The CDR3 region has the DNA TGCGCCAGCCTTGGTGGAGGGAACACTGAAGCTTTCTTT.

This chain links TRBV6-2 or TRBV6-3 with TRBJ2-3; weak D call: TRBD2 (6 bases). Trimming shortened V by 8 bases and J by 6 bases, and 15 bases separated the two germline ends. Per germline, CDR1 MNHEY and CDR2 SVGEGT. The CDR3 consists of 13 residues. Here the CDR3 reads CASVLLEGDTQYF. In DNA form, the CDR3 reads TGTGCCAGCGTGCTTTTGGAGGGGGATACGCAGTATTTT.

This clonotype was recorded a few times. The chain joins TRBV20-1 to TRBJ2-2, with D possibly called TRBD1 or TRBD2 (5 bases each). CDR1 DFQATT and CDR2 SNEGSKA come from the germline V gene (reference sequence). The CDR3 totals 15 residues. Trimming took 6 bases from V and 4 from J, leaving 18 bases between them. In DNA, the CDR3 is TGCAGTGCGTCTTTCTCGGAGAGGGGCACCGGGGAGCTGTTTTTT. Translated: CSASFSERGTGELFF.